The text below deals with one T cell receptor (beta chain). The data were taken from a study of T cell changes during pregnancy in multiple sclerosis. Using immunoSEQ multiplex PCR, the repertoire was profiled, and TCRdb retains in-frame clones only, with some absent. The data contain 100,000 or so clones, approximately 92% of them singletons. The V gene lost 4 bases and the J gene lost 6 bases, with 9 bases spanning the gap. The CDR3 extends over 13 amino acids. This receptor was taken from a female donor with multiple sclerosis, enrolled in a pregnancy study. This sample comprised peripheral blood, obtained in the second trimester of pregnancy. This chain uses TRBV23-1 with TRBJ2-2; no definite D call. TRBV23-1 is known as an ORF, though its function is uncertain. In nucleotides, the CDR3 is TGCGCCAGCAGTCTCCCGACATCCGGGGAGCTGTTTTTT. This encodes CASSLPTSGELFF.